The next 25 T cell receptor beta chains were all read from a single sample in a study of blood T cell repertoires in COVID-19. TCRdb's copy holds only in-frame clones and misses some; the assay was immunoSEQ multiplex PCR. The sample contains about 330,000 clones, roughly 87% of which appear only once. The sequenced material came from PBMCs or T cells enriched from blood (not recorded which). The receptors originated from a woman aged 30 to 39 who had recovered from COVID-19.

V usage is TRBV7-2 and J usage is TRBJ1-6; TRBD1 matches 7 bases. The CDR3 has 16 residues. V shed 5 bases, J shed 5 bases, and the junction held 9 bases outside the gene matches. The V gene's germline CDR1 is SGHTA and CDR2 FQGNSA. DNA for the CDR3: TGTGCCAGCAGCCTAACCTCGACAGGGAATAATTCACCCCTCCACTTT. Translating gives CASSLTSTGNNSPLHF.

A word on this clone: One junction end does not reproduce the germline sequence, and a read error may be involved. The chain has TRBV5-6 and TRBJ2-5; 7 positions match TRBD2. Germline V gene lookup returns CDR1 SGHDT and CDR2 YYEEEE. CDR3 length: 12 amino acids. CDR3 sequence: CASSLGEGSKHF. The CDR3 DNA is TGTGCCAGCAGCCTCGGGGAGGGGTCTAAGCACTTC.

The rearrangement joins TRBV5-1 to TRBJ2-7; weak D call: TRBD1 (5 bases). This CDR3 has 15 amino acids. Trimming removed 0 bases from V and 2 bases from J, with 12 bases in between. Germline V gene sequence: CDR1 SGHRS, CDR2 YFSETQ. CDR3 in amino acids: CASSLARQFAYEQYF. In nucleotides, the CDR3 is TGCGCCAGCAGCTTGGCCCGACAGTTTGCCTACGAGCAGTACTTC.

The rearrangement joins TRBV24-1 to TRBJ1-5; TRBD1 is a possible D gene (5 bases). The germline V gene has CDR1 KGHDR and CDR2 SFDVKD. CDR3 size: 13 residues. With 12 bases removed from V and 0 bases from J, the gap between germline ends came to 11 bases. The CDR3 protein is CASQVGSNQPQHF. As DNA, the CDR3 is TGTGCCTCACAGGTCGGTAGCAATCAGCCCCAGCATTTT.

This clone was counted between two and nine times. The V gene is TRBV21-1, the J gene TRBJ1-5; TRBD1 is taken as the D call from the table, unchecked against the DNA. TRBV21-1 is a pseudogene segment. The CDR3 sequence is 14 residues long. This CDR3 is CASSLRQGNQPQHF. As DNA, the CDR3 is TGTGCCAGCAGCTTGAGACAGGGGAATCAGCCCCAGCATTTT.

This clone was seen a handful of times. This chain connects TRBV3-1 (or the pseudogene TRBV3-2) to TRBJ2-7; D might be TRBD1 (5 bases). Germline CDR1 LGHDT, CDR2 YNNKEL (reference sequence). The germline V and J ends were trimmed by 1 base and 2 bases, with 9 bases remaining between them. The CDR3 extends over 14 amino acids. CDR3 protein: CASSQGRAAYEQYF. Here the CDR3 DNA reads TGTGCCAGCAGCCAAGGCAGGGCCGCCTACGAGCAGTACTTC.

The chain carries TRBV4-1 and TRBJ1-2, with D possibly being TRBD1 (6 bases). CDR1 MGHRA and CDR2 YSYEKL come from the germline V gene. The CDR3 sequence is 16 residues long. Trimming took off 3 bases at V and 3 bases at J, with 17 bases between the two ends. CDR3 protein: CASSQEHETGYYGYTF. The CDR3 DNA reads TGCGCCAGCAGCCAGGAACACGAAACAGGGTACTATGGCTACACCTTC.

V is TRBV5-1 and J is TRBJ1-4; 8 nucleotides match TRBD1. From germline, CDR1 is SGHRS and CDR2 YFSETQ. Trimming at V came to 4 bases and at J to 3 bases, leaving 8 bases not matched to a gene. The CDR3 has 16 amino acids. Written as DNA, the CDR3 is TGCGCCAGCAGCCCAAGTCGACAGGGGTCTAATGAAAAACTGTTTTTT. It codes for CASSPSRQGSNEKLFF. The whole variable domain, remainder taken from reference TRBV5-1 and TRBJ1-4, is KAGVTQTPRYLIKTRGQQVTLSCSPISGHRSVSWYQQTPGQGLQFLFEYFSETQRNKGNFPGRFSGRQFSNSRSEMNVSTLELGDSALYLCASSPSRQGSNEKLFFGSGTQLSVL.

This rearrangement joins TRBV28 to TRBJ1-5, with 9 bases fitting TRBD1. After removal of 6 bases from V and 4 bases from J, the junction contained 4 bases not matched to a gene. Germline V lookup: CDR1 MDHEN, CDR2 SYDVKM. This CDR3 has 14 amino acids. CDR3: CASSSGTGNQPQHF. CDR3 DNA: TGTGCCAGCAGCTCCGGGACAGGGAATCAGCCCCAGCATTTT.

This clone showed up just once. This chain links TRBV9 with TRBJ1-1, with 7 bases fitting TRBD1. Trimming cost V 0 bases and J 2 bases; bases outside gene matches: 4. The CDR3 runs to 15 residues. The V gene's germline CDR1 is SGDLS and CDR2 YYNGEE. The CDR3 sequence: CASSVDDRANTEAFF. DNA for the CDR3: TGTGCCAGCAGCGTAGACGACAGGGCAAACACTGAAGCTTTCTTT.

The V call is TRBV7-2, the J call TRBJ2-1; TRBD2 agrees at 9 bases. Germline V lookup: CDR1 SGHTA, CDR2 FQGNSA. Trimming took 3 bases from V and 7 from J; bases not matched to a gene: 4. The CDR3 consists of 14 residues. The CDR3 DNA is TGTGCCAGCAGCTTGGCGGGGGGGCCTAATGAGCAGTTCTTC. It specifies CASSLAGGPNEQFF. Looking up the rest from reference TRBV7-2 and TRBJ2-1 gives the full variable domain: GAGVSQSPSNKVTEKGKDVELRCDPISGHTALYWYRQSLGQGLEFLIYFQGNSAPDKSGLPSDRFSAERTGGSVSTLTIQRTQQEDSAVYLCASSLAGGPNEQFFGPGTRLTVL.

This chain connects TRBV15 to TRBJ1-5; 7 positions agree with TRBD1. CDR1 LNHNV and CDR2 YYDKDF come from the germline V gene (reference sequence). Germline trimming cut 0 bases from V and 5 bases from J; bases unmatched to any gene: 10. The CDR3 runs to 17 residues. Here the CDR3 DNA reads TGTGCCACCAGCAGAGATAAGGGGGCCCCCATCTATCAGCCCCAGCATTTT. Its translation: CATSRDKGAPIYQPQHF.

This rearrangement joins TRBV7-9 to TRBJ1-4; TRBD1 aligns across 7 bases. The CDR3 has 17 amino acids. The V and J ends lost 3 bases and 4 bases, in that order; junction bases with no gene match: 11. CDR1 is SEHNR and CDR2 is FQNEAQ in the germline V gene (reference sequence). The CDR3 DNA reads TGTGCCAGCAGCTTGCAAGTCAGACAGGGCGATAATGAAAAACTGTTTTTT. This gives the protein CASSLQVRQGDNEKLFF.

The CDR3 loop reads CAGSRGGNYGYTF. Here the CDR3 DNA reads TGTGCCGGATCCAGGGGCGGAAACTATGGCTACACCTTC. This chain links TRBV2 with TRBJ1-2; a weak D match, TRBD1 (6 bases). V lost 11 bases to trimming and J lost 2 bases, with 15 bases between them. Germline loops: CDR1 SNHLY, CDR2 FYNNEI. This CDR3 has 13 amino acids.

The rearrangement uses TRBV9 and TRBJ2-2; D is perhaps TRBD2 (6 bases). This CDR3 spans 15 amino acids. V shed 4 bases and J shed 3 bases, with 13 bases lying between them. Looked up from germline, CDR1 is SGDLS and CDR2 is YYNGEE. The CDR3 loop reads CASSSTTSHTGELFF. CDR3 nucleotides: TGTGCCAGCAGCTCCACCACTAGCCACACCGGGGAGCTGTTTTTT.

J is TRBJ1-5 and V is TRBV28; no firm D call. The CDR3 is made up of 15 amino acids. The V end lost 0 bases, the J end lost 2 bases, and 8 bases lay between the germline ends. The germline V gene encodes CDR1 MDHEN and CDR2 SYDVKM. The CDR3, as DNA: TGTGCCAGCAGTTTATGGGAGGGAGGCAATCAGCCCCAGCATTTT. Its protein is CASSLWEGGNQPQHF.

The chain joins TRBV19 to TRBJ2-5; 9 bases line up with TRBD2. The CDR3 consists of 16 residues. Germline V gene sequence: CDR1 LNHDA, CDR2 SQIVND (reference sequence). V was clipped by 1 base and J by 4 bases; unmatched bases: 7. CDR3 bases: TGTGCCAGTAGTATAGGGGCTAGCGGGGAAGGAGAGACCCAGTACTTC. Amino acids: CASSIGASGEGETQYF.

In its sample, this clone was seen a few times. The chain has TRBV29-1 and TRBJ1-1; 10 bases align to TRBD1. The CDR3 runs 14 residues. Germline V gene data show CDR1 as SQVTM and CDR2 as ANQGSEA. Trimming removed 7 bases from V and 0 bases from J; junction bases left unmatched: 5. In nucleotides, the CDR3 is TGCAGCGGCCGGGACAGGGGTATGAACACTGAAGCTTTCTTT. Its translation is CSGRDRGMNTEAFF.

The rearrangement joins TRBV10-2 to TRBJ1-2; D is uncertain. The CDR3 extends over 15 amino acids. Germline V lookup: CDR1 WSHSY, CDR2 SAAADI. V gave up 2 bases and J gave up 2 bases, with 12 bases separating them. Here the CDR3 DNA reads TGCGCCAGCAGTGAGGTTTGGGCGAACAACTATGGCTACACCTTC. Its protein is CASSEVWANNYGYTF.

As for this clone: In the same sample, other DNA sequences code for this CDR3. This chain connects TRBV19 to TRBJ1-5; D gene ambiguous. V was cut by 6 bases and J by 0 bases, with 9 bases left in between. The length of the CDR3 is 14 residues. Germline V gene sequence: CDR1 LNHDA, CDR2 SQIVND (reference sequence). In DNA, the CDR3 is TGTGCCAGTAGCCCAGGTTATAGCAATCAGCCCCAGCATTTT. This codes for CASSPGYSNQPQHF.

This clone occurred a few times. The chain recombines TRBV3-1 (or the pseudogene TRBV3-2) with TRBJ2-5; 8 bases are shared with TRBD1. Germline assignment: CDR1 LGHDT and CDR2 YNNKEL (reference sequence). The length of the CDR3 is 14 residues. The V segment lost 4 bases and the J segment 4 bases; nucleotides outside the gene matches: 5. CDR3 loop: CASSLGQGRETQYF. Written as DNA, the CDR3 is TGTGCCAGCAGCCTCGGACAGGGCCGAGAGACCCAGTACTTC.

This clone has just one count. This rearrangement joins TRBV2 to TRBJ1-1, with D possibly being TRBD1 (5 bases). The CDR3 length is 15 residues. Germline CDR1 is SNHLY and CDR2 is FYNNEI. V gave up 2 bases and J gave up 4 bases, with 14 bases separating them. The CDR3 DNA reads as TGTGCCAGCAGTGAAAGGGAGGGGCCGGGCACTGAAGCTTTCTTT. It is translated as CASSEREGPGTEAFF. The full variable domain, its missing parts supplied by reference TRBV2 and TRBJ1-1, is EPEVTQTPSHQVTQMGQEVILRCVPISNHLYFYWYRQILGQKVEFLVSFYNNEISEKSEIFDDQFSVERPDGSNFTLKIRSTKLEDSAMYFCASSEREGPGTEAFFGQGTRLTVV.

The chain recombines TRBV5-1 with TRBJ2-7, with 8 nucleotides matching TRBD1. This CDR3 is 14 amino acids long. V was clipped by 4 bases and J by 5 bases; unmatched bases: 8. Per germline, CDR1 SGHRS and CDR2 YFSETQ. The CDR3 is CASSPDRASDEQYF. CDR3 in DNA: TGCGCCAGCAGCCCGGACAGGGCTAGCGACGAGCAGTACTTC.

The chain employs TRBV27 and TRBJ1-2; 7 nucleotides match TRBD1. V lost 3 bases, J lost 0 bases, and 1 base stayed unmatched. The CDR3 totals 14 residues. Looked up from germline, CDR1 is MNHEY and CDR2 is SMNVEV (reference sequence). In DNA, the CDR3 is TGTGCCAGCAGTTTCCAGGGGGCTAACTATGGCTACACCTTC. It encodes CASSFQGANYGYTF.

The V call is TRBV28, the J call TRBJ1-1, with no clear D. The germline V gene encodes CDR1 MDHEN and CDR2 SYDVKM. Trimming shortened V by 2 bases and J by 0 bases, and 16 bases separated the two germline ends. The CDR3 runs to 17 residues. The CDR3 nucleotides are TGTGCCAGCAGTTTACCCAGTGAAGTCCACATGAACACTGAAGCTTTCTTT. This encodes CASSLPSEVHMNTEAFF.